The T cell receptor beta chain under discussion was sequenced for a study of shared clonotypes between healthy human individuals. This clone was detected ten times or more. For each subset, genomic DNA was distributed in equal portions over several immunoSEQ plates. TCRdb keeps only in-frame clones here, not all; method: immunoSEQ multiplex PCR. The sample records hundreds of thousands of clones, around 72% being singletons. V shed 1 base and J shed 0 bases, with 7 bases lying between them. Germline loops: CDR1 SGHDT, CDR2 YYEEEE. The CDR3 extends over 15 amino acids. The source material was memory CD4+ T cells sorted from blood. Documented subset: CD45RA-negative fraction. This rearrangement joins TRBV5-6 to TRBJ2-2; tentatively, D is TRBD2 (5 bases). The sequence was obtained from a woman younger than 45 in good health. The CDR3 region is CASSLIGTNTGELFF. The CDR3 DNA is TGTGCCAGCAGCTTGATCGGGACGAACACCGGGGAGCTGTTTTTT.